These 20 T cell receptor beta chains originate from one sample sequenced in a study of hypomethylating agent response in myelodysplastic syndrome (dated by TCRdb to the early 2020s). Library creation used the immunoSEQ multiplex PCR assay. TCRdb stores this immuneACCESS table with in-frame sequences only. Part of the clones is absent; in the studies checked, under half of the shortfall reflects unresolved V genes, and no reason is known for the rest. The sample table lists roughly 2,000 clones, roughly 86% of them with a count of one. The top ten clonotypes cover 3.5% of the sample. The sample consisted of bone marrow, taken before or after starting hypomethylating agent treatment for myelodysplastic syndrome (not recorded which). The receptors shown here come from a human donor with myelodysplastic syndrome.

The V call is TRBV5-1, the J call TRBJ1-2, with 8 bases identical to TRBD1. This CDR3 has 13 amino acids. Germline V lookup: CDR1 SGHRS, CDR2 YFSETQ. J was trimmed by 6 bases and V by 3 bases; bases with no gene match: 4. CDR3 loop: CASSYTGGDGYTF. The CDR3 nucleotides are TGCGCCAGCAGCTATACAGGGGGAGATGGCTACACCTTC.

This rearrangement joins TRBV14 to TRBJ2-7; 10 nucleotides agree with TRBD2. Germline V gives CDR1 SGHDN, CDR2 FVKESK. The J segment lost 3 bases and the V segment lost 1 base, leaving 9 bases of the junction unmatched. The CDR3 spans 17 residues. The CDR3 nucleotides read TGTGCCAGCAGCCAAGGCGTGTTAGCGGGGGGCCTCTACGAGCAGTACTTC. This encodes CASSQGVLAGGLYEQYF.

The CDR3 region is CASSPRGGGTGELFF. Written as DNA, the CDR3 is TGTGCCAGCAGCCCCAGGGGCGGGGGCACCGGGGAGCTGTTTTTT. This sequence joins TRBV7-3 and TRBJ2-2; perhaps TRBD2 as D (7 bases). Deletions cut 5 bases from V and 4 bases from J, with 14 bases between. The CDR3 has 15 amino acids. Germline CDR1 reads SGHTA; CDR2 reads FQGTGA.

V and J are TRBV6-1 and TRBJ2-3, with D unclear. This CDR3 spans 14 amino acids. Trimming removed 11 bases from V and 1 base from J, with 16 bases in between. Germline CDR1 is MNHNS and CDR2 is SASEGT. CDR3 nucleotide sequence: TGTGCCGGGTCCCGAAGGTTGGGCACAGATACGCAGTATTTT. This encodes CAGSRRLGTDTQYF.

The rearrangement links TRBV6-6 to TRBJ1-1; 10 positions agree with TRBD1. The CDR3 is made up of 15 amino acids. Trimming cost V 5 bases and J 0 bases; bases outside gene matches: 3. Germline-derived CDR1 and CDR2 are MNHNY and SVGAGI (reference sequence). CDR3 bases: TGTGCCAGCAGTGGGGACAGGGGATTGAACACTGAAGCTTTCTTT. Translated: CASSGDRGLNTEAFF.

The chain is built from TRBV6-6 and TRBJ2-5; 8 bases agree with TRBD2. The trim removed 5 bases at V and 11 bases at J, leaving 13 bases unmatched. Germline CDR1 reads MNHNY; CDR2 reads SVGAGI (reference sequence). CDR3 length: 14 residues. CDR3 coding DNA: TGTGCCAGCAGTACCGCCGGGGGGGCTGAAGAGCAGTACTTC. Protein: CASSTAGGAEEQYF.

The table lists this clone with a count of one. In nucleotides, the CDR3 is TGTGCCAGCAGCTCTACTAGCGGGGGGCTGTCTTGGAATACGCAGTATTTT. Protein product: CASSSTSGGLSWNTQYF. This rearrangement joins TRBV7-2 to TRBJ2-3; 12 bases agree with TRBD2. Looked up from germline, CDR1 is SGHTA and CDR2 is FQGNSA. This CDR3 comprises 17 residues. Trimming removed 4 bases from V and 7 bases from J; junction bases left unmatched: 12.

The DNA of the CDR3 is TGTGCCAGCTACAGACAGGGATGGGGAGAGACCCAGTACTTC. It encodes CASYRQGWGETQYF. This chain links TRBV2 with TRBJ2-5, with TRBD1 matching 7 bases. V gave up 8 bases and J gave up 4 bases; unmatched junction bases: 10. Per germline, CDR1 SNHLY and CDR2 FYNNEI. This CDR3 spans 14 amino acids.

The chain couples TRBV4-1 to TRBJ1-1; maybe TRBD1 (5 bases). Deletions cut 1 base from V and 9 bases from J, with 15 bases between. CDR3 size: 14 residues. The germline V gene has CDR1 MGHRA and CDR2 YSYEKL. The CDR3 spells CASSQVSGRRKAFF. The CDR3 region has the DNA TGCGCCAGCAGCCAAGTGTCGGGACGGCGAAAAGCTTTCTTT.

The J gene is TRBJ2-5, the V gene TRBV19; D not resolved. Germline loops: CDR1 LNHDA, CDR2 SQIVND (reference sequence). Deletions cut 3 bases from V and 2 bases from J, with 4 bases between. CDR3 length: 12 residues. CDR3 sequence (DNA): TGTGCCAGTAGTATCCGACAAGAGACCCAGTACTTC. Residues: CASSIRQETQYF.

The CDR3 region is CSVGTGDYGYTF. DNA of the CDR3: TGCAGCGTCGGGACAGGGGACTATGGCTACACCTTC. This rearrangement joins TRBV29-1 to TRBJ1-2; 10 bases map to TRBD1. From germline, CDR1 is SQVTM and CDR2 ANQGSEA. The CDR3 length is 12 residues. V was pared by 6 bases and J by 3 bases, with 1 base of the junction left unmatched.

The V call is TRBV6-5, the J call TRBJ2-2; tentatively, D is TRBD2 (5 bases). With 11 bases removed from V and 4 bases from J, the gap between germline ends came to 14 bases. The CDR3 runs to 13 residues. CDR1 is MNHEY and CDR2 is SVGAGI in the germline V gene. In DNA form, the CDR3 reads TGTGCCGTAAGGGCTAGCAGCACCGGGGAGCTGTTTTTT. The encoded protein is CAVRASSTGELFF.

The CDR3 reads CARLDRDTGELFF. The DNA of the CDR3 is TGTGCCAGGCTTGACAGGGACACCGGGGAGCTGTTTTTT. The V call is TRBV7-2, the J call TRBJ2-2, with 7 bases aligning to TRBD1. Losses at the gene ends were 9 bases for V and 3 bases for J; bases not matched to a gene: 4. There are 13 residues in the CDR3. Germline assignment: CDR1 SGHTA and CDR2 FQGNSA.

The V gene is TRBV9, the J gene TRBJ2-3, with TRBD2 matching over 8 bases. The germline V gene encodes CDR1 SGDLS and CDR2 YYNGEE. The junction had 11 bases not matched to a gene; V was cut back by 3 bases and J by 8 bases. The CDR3 has 15 residues. Here the CDR3 DNA reads TGTGCCAGCAGCGCCTTGCCGGGGGGGATCGGTACGCAGTATTTT. It translates to CASSALPGGIGTQYF.

The chain is built from TRBV4-1 and TRBJ2-6, with 7 bases identical to TRBD1. Germline V gene data show CDR1 as MGHRA and CDR2 as YSYEKL. V dropped 4 bases and J dropped 2; count of bases not matched to a gene: 5. The CDR3 is 16 residues long. CDR3 loop: CASSPGQSTGANVLTF. The CDR3, as DNA: TGCGCCAGCAGCCCGGGACAGTCAACTGGGGCCAACGTCCTGACTTTC.

The rearrangement joins TRBV11-3 to TRBJ2-1; D gene unclear. Germline CDR1 SGHNT, CDR2 YENEEA. The CDR3 has 14 residues. V dropped 5 bases and J dropped 4 bases, with 12 bases sitting between them. CDR3 nucleotides: TGTGCCAGCAGCCCTCAAGGATCATACAATGAGCAGTTCTTC. Translation: CASSPQGSYNEQFF.

The CDR3 nucleotides are TGTGCCAGCAGCTTAAGGGTGGGAGGGCCGAAGTTCTTC. Its protein is CASSLRVGGPKFF. The chain is built from TRBV7-9 and TRBJ2-1; TRBD2 aligns across 7 bases. This CDR3 spans 13 amino acids. Germline CDR1 and CDR2: SEHNR and FQNEAQ (reference sequence). The V gene end was trimmed by 2 bases and the J gene end by 14 bases; junction bases not matched to a gene: 9.

This clone was seen a single time. This rearrangement joins TRBV10-3 to TRBJ1-1; possible D gene TRBD1, 6 bases. Trimming removed 3 bases at V and 5 bases at J, with 16 bases between. Germline V gene lookup returns CDR1 ENHRY and CDR2 SYGVKD. The CDR3 is 15 amino acids. As DNA, the CDR3 is TGTGCCATCAGTGATCCGGGACAAATCAAGACTGAAGCTTTCTTT. It encodes CAISDPGQIKTEAFF.

V usage is TRBV18 and J usage is TRBJ1-1; no reliable D call. The CDR3 runs to 15 residues. V shed 4 bases and J shed 5 bases, with 17 bases lying between them. Germline CDR1 and CDR2: KGHSH and LQKENI. This chain's CDR3 is CASSRQEVPRTEAFF. In DNA, the CDR3 is TGTGCCAGCTCACGCCAGGAAGTCCCGAGGACTGAAGCTTTCTTT.

The chain has TRBV4-2 and TRBJ2-2; TRBD2 matches at 13 bases. V lost 1 base and J lost 5; bases outside the gene matches: 7. There are 18 residues in the CDR3. CDR1 LGHNA and CDR2 YNFKEQ come from the germline V gene. The CDR3 nucleotides read TGTGCCAGCAGCCAAGCGGGGCGGGGACTAGCGGGGACCGGGGAGCTGTTTTTT. It is translated as CASSQAGRGLAGTGELFF.